This entry features one T cell receptor beta chain sequence. Trimming at V came to 4 bases and at J to 1 base, leaving 2 bases not matched to a gene. The CDR3 runs to 17 residues. CDR1 is LGHNA and CDR2 is YNFKEQ in the germline V gene. The PCR ran on 60 Vbeta and 13 Jbeta primers. Generated by immunoSEQ multiplex PCR, the TCRdb table keeps only in-frame clones and is missing some. The table includes 130,000 to 150,000 clones, over 60% detected once. This sample stems from a study of cytomegalovirus exposure and HLA in healthy donors. Specimen: PBMCs. The rearrangement joins TRBV4-2 to TRBJ2-1, with TRBD2 identical over 15 bases. This sequence originates from a young woman in good health and CMV-seronegative. The CDR3 DNA reads as TGTGCCAGCAGCCGGACTAGCGGGGGGGATTCCTACAATGAGCAGTTCTTC. It is translated as CASSRTSGGDSYNEQFF.